This entry lists 17 T cell receptor beta chains sequenced from one sample in a study of T-cell reconstitution after alpha-beta-depleted transplantation in children. The TCRbeta library incorporated unique molecular identifiers. Via MiXCR, TCRdb re-called the PCR reads, giving one row per CDR3 protein. The sample has a few hundred thousand distinct CDR3 sequences, 20% to 30% seen once. Sequences were derived from PBMCs, sampled before TCRalphabeta/CD19-depleted stem cell transplant. The receptors here all came from a boy younger than two with Wiskott-Aldrich syndrome, due to receive a stem cell transplant.

This chain links TRBV5-6 with TRBJ2-3, with no clear D. The CDR3 has 13 residues. Germline loops: CDR1 SGHDT, CDR2 YYEEEE. V lost 9 bases, J lost 4 bases, and 15 bases lay in between. CDR3: CATGQHASDTQYF. In nucleotides, the CDR3 is TGTGCCACCGGCCAACACGCATCAGATACGCAGTATTTT.

This clonotype was seen a handful of times. The chain recombines TRBV6-1 with TRBJ1-2; D is undetermined. This CDR3 contains 15 residues. Germline V CDR1 and CDR2: MNHNS, SASEGT. V lost 5 bases and J lost 4, with 17 bases in between. The CDR3 DNA sequence: TGTGCCAGCAGTCCCGGCCACGCGTCACTCTATGGCTACACCTTC. Protein product: CASSPGHASLYGYTF.

In its sample, this clonotype was seen a few times. The rearrangement uses TRBV20-1 and TRBJ2-1; 10 nucleotides agree with TRBD2. J lost 1 base, V lost 0 bases, and 3 bases had no gene match. The germline V gene has CDR1 DFQATT and CDR2 SNEGSKA (reference sequence). This CDR3 is 16 amino acids long. The CDR3 nucleotides are TGCAGTGCTAGAGACCTACTAGCGGGGTCCTACAATGAGCAGTTCTTC. It is translated as CSARDLLAGSYNEQFF.

The chain links TRBV12-3 or TRBV12-4 to TRBJ1-2; D might be TRBD1 (6 bases). V was clipped by 10 bases and J by 8 bases, with 14 bases between them. The CDR3 length is 11 residues. The CDR3 sequence: CATRQVWGYTF. As DNA, the CDR3 is TGTGCCACCCGACAGGTTTGGGGCTACACCTTC.

This chain links TRBV5-1 with TRBJ2-1, with TRBD2 matching 11 bases. CDR3 size: 15 residues. V shed 6 bases and J 4 bases; nucleotides not matched to a gene: 6. In germline, CDR1 is SGHRS, CDR2 YFSETQ. The CDR3 sequence is CASMPTSGIYNEQFF. The CDR3 bases are TGCGCCAGCATGCCGACTAGCGGGATATACAATGAGCAGTTCTTC.

The chain links TRBV24-1 to TRBJ2-2, with D unresolved. Looked up from germline, CDR1 is KGHDR and CDR2 is SFDVKD. V lost 9 bases and J lost 0, with 10 bases in between. This CDR3 is 14 amino acids long. The CDR3 region has the DNA TGTGCCACCTCCGCTCCCACGAACACCGGGGAGCTGTTTTTT. This encodes CATSAPTNTGELFF.

The chain is built from TRBV7-2 and TRBJ1-5; D may be TRBD1 (6 bases). Trimming removed 1 base from V and 5 bases from J, with 12 bases in between. Germline V gene sequence: CDR1 SGHTA, CDR2 FQGNSA. This CDR3 region has 15 residues. The chain's CDR3 is CASSLVVTGDQPQHF. The DNA for the CDR3 is TGTGCCAGCAGCTTAGTGGTGACAGGAGATCAGCCCCAGCATTTT.

The rearrangement joins TRBV5-1 to TRBJ2-2; maybe TRBD2 (5 bases). V lost 2 bases, J lost 4 bases, and 12 bases lay in between. The length of the CDR3 is 15 residues. Germline CDR1 reads SGHRS; CDR2 reads YFSETQ. DNA for the CDR3: TGCGCCAGCAGCTTCACGGGAACTAGCACCGGGGAGCTGTTTTTT. This translates into CASSFTGTSTGELFF.

V is TRBV7-9 and J is TRBJ2-3, with TRBD2 matching 8 bases. Germline CDR1 SEHNR, CDR2 FQNEAQ (reference sequence). Trimming removed 5 bases from V and 6 bases from J; junction bases left unmatched: 16. The CDR3 is 17 amino acids. CDR3 sequence: CASSPLSGRVSLDTQYF. The CDR3 DNA sequence: TGTGCCAGCAGCCCCCTCTCCGGGAGGGTTAGTTTGGATACGCAGTATTTT.

This clonotype has just one count. The chain uses TRBV12-3 or TRBV12-4 and TRBJ2-3, with D perhaps assigned TRBD1 or TRBD2 (5 bases each). V was shortened by 3 bases and J by 4 bases, with 17 bases between the two germline ends. This CDR3 has 16 residues. The chain's CDR3 is CASSLSGPAGPDTQYF. The CDR3 DNA reads TGTGCCAGCAGTTTGTCGGGGCCGGCAGGGCCAGATACGCAGTATTTT.

J is TRBJ2-1 and V is TRBV29-1; the D is unclear. Germline-derived CDR1 and CDR2 are SQVTM and ANQGSEA. The V and J ends lost 4 bases and 6 bases respectively, with 10 bases between them. The CDR3 spans 12 residues. The CDR3 region is CSVVFSTNEQFF. Written as DNA, the CDR3 is TGCAGCGTTGTATTCTCCACCAATGAGCAGTTCTTC.

Worth noting for this clonotype: At one of its ends the junction is not consistent with the germline gene, which may arise from a read error. The rearrangement links TRBV18 to TRBJ2-2; perhaps TRBD1 as D (6 bases). CDR1 is KGHSH and CDR2 is LQKENI in the germline V gene. CDR3 length: 18 residues. CDR3 amino acids: CASSLRTSGAVNSGELFF. As DNA, the CDR3 is TGTGCCAGCTCCCTTAGGACCTCAGGGGCGGTGAACTCCGGGGAGCTGTTTTTT.

The chain employs TRBV5-1 and TRBJ1-1; no firm D call. CDR3 size: 15 residues. The germline CDR1 and CDR2 sequences are SGHRS and YFSETQ. V was shortened by 4 bases and J by 0 bases, with 13 bases between the two germline ends. Here the CDR3 DNA reads TGCGCCAGCAGCGCAGGACGACCAATGAACACTGAAGCTTTCTTT. Translating it yields CASSAGRPMNTEAFF.

The chain uses TRBV18 and TRBJ2-7; 10 bases agree with TRBD1. Germline CDR1 reads KGHSH; CDR2 reads LQKENI. CDR3 length: 15 residues. Trimming removed 1 base from V and 6 bases from J; junction bases left unmatched: 6. The CDR3, as DNA: TGTGCCAGCTCACCACTCGGGACAGGGGTGCGCGAGCAGTACTTC. Protein product: CASSPLGTGVREQYF.

The chain employs TRBV20-1 and TRBJ2-7; D perhaps matches TRBD2 (5 bases). CDR1 and CDR2 from the germline V gene are DFQATT and SNEGSKA (reference sequence). The CDR3 has 13 residues. Trimming pared 3 bases from V and 5 bases from J, leaving 14 bases between. CDR3: CSASSLAGHEQYF. CDR3 DNA: TGCAGTGCTAGCTCTCTAGCAGGACACGAGCAGTACTTC.

The chain recombines TRBV28 with TRBJ2-1, with 10 bases that match TRBD2. CDR1 is MDHEN, CDR2 SYDVKM, per germline. Losses at the gene ends were 6 bases for V and 1 base for J; bases not matched to a gene: 6. The CDR3 spans 16 residues. The CDR3 sequence is CASSVLSGRSYNEQFF. DNA of the CDR3: TGTGCCAGCAGCGTTCTTAGCGGGAGGTCCTACAATGAGCAGTTCTTC.

The chain recombines TRBV29-1 with TRBJ2-1; 8 nucleotides line up with TRBD1. With 4 bases clipped from V and 8 bases from J, the junction kept 7 bases outside the gene matches. CDR3 length equals 13 residues. Germline V gene lookup returns CDR1 SQVTM and CDR2 ANQGSEA. The CDR3 here is CSVGQGLIDEQFF. CDR3 nucleotides: TGCAGCGTTGGACAGGGGTTGATTGATGAGCAGTTCTTC.